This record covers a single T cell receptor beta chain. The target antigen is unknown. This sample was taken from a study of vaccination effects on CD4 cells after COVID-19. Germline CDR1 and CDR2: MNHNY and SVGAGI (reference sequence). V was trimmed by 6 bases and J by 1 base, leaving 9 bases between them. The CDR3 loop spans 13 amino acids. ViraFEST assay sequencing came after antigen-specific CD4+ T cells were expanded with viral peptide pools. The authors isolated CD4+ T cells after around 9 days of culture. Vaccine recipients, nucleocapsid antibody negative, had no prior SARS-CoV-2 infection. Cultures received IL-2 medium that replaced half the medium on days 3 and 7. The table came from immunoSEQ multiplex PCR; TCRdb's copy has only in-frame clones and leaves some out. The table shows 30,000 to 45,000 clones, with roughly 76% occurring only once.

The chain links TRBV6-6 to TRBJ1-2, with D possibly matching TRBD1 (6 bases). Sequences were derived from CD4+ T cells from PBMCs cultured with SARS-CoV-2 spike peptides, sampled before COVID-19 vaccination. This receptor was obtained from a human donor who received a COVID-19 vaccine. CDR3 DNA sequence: TGTGCCAGCAGACCGGACAGTAACTATGGCTACACCTTC. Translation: CASRPDSNYGYTF.